The sequence of this TCR beta chain was determined in a study of cytomegalovirus exposure and HLA in healthy donors. General study results and limits: According to a later analysis, most TCR beta chains associated with CMV appeared HLA-restricted. Researchers counted about 150 TCR beta chains as cytomegalovirus-associated.

Details on this clone: What it recognizes is unknown.

This CDR3 has 13 residues. Germline CDR1 LNHDA, CDR2 SQIVND (reference sequence). V lost 4 bases to trimming and J lost 4 bases, with 10 bases between them. Both 60 Vbeta primers and 13 Jbeta primers went into the PCR. Source study methods: Later analysis identified around 85 million unique TCR beta chains, approximately 10 million shared. Generated by immunoSEQ multiplex PCR, the TCRdb table keeps only in-frame clones and is missing some. V, J and clone size are taken as reported in that table, and D and trimming were inferred from the DNA itself. Counted here are approximately 250,000 clones, around 78% occurring once; the ten biggest clones make up about 0.5%.

This receptor was taken from a boy aged 5-17 years in good health and CMV-seronegative. The V gene is TRBV19, the J gene TRBJ2-5, with D perhaps matching TRBD1 (6 bases). The sequencing sample was made of PBMCs. CDR3 coding DNA: TGTGCCAGTAGTACCACAGGGTTAGAGACCCAGTACTTC. Protein: CASSTTGLETQYF.